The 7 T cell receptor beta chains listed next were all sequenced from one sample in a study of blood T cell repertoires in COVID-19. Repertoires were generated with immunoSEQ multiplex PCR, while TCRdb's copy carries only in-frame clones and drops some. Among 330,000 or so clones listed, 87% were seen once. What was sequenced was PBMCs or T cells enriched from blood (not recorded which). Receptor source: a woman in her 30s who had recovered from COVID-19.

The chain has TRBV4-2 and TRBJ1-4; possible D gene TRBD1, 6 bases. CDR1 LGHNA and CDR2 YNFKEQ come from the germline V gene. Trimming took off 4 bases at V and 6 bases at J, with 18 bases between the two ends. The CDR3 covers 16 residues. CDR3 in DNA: TGTGCCAGCAGCCGCATAGCAGGGGCTGTAGATGAAAAACTGTTTTTT. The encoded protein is CASSRIAGAVDEKLFF.

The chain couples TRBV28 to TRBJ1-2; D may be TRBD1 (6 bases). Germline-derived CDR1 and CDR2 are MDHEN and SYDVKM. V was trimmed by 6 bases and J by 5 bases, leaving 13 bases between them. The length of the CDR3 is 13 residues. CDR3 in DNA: TGTGCCAGCAGCACATCCACAGGGTATGGCTACACCTTC. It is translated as CASSTSTGYGYTF.

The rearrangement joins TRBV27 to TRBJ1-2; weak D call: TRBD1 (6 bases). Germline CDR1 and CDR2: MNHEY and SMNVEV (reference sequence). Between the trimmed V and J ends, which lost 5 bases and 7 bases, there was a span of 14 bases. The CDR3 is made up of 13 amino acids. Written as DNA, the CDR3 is TGTGCCAGCAGTCCGTACAGGGAATCTGGCTACACCTTC. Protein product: CASSPYRESGYTF.

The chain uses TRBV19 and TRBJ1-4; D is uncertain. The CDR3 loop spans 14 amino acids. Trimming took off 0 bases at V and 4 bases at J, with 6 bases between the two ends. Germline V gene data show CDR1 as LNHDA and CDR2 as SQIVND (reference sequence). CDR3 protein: CASSIDLHNEKLFF. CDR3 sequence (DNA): TGTGCCAGTAGTATAGACTTACATAATGAAAAACTGTTTTTT.

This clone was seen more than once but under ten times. Here the CDR3 DNA reads TGTGCCAGCAGCCAAGGGATGACACCGCCTACTTATGGCTACACCTTC. Its protein product is CASSQGMTPPTYGYTF. The V and J genes are TRBV4-2 and TRBJ1-2; D unresolved. This CDR3 region has 16 residues. Germline loops: CDR1 LGHNA, CDR2 YNFKEQ. V was cut by 1 base and J by 5 bases, with 17 bases left in between.

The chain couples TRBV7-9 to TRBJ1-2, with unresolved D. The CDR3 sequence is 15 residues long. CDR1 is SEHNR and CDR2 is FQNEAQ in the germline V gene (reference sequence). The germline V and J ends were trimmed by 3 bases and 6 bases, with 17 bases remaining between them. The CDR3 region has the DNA TGTGCCAGCAGCTTGGCCGGCAACTTTGGAGATGGCTACACCTTC. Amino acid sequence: CASSLAGNFGDGYTF. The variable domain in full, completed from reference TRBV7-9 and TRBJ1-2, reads DTGVSQNPRHKITKRGQNVTFRCDPISEHNRLYWYRQTLGQGPEFLTYFQNEAQLEKSRLLSDRFSAERPKGSFSTLEIQRTEQGDSAMYLCASSLAGNFGDGYTFGSGTRLTVV.

The CDR3 bases are TGTGCCAGCAGCGTTGGAGTGACTAGCGGGAGGACTAAAGAGACCCAGTACTTC. Amino acid sequence: CASSVGVTSGRTKETQYF. The V and J genes are TRBV9 and TRBJ2-5; 13 bases map to TRBD2. The CDR3 consists of 18 residues. Per germline, CDR1 SGDLS and CDR2 YYNGEE. Trimming removed 2 bases from V and 3 bases from J; junction bases left unmatched: 10.